This T cell receptor (beta chain) emerged from a study of shared clonotypes between healthy human individuals. Positive CCR7 selection of CD45RO-negative cells yielded the naive CD8 cells, and terminally differentiated effector memory CD45RA+ cells were excluded. Overall study findings and caveats: Blood was the only sampled material, and tissue repertoires likely differ.

This table comes from immunoSEQ multiplex PCR, and its TCRdb copy is limited to in-frame clones, with some not included. Among millions of clones listed, about 93% were seen once. Concerning this clone: The antigen remains unidentified. In the same sample, other DNA sequences code for this CDR3.

The length of the CDR3 is 11 residues. The germline CDR1 and CDR2 sequences are SQVTM and ANQGSEA. V gave up 3 bases and J gave up 8 bases, with 7 bases separating them. The chain employs TRBV29-1 and TRBJ1-4; D might be TRBD1 (5 bases). Source material: naive CD8+ T cells from PBMCs. The sequence was collected from a man aged 18 to 30 in good health. Some clones in this sample may be carry-over from other donors' samples. CDR3 sequence (DNA): TGCAGCGTTGACGGGGGAGAAAAACTGTTTTTT. It specifies CSVDGGEKLFF.